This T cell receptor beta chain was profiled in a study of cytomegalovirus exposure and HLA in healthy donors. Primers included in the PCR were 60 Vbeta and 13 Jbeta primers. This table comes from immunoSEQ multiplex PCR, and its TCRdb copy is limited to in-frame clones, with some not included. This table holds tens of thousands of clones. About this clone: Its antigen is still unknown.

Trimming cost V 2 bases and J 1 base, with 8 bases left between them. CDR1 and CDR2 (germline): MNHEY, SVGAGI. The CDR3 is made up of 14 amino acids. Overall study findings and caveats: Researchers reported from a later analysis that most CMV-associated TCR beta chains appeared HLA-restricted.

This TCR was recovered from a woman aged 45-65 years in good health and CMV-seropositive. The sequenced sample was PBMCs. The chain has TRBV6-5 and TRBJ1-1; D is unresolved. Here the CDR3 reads CASSYKGRNTEAFF. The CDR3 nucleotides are TGTGCCAGCAGTTACAAAGGGAGGAACACTGAAGCTTTCTTT.